Below, 28 T cell receptor beta chains from the same sample are listed, as sequenced in a study of OX40 agonist ivuxolimab in advanced cancers. TCRdb's table, derived via immunoSEQ multiplex PCR, lists solely in-frame clones and lacks some. Of approximately 88,000 clones listed, about 88% are singletons. Sequences were derived from CD4+ or CD8+ T cells sorted from blood, sampled in a trial of the OX40 agonist ivuxolimab. Receptors originate from an adult with an advanced solid tumor such as melanoma, head and neck, liver or kidney cancer.

The CDR3 protein is CASSEQPNSPSYEQYF. As DNA, the CDR3 is TGTGCCAGCAGCGAACAGCCCAACAGCCCTTCCTACGAGCAGTACTTC. The chain couples TRBV7-8 to TRBJ2-7; D gene ambiguous. Germline lookup yields CDR1 SGHVS and CDR2 FQNEAQ. The CDR3 is 16 residues long. Trimming pared 5 bases from V and 1 base from J, leaving 18 bases between.

V is TRBV30 and J is TRBJ1-2; D not resolved. This CDR3 comprises 14 residues. Germline CDR1 and CDR2: GTSNPN and SVGIG (reference sequence). Trimming removed 2 bases at V and 1 base at J, with 11 bases between. The CDR3 sequence: CAWSPGLGNYGYTF. As DNA, the CDR3 is TGTGCCTGGAGTCCGGGGTTGGGTAACTATGGCTACACCTTC.

This clone came up once. The V gene is TRBV27, the J gene TRBJ2-3, with TRBD2 identical over 7 bases. The germline CDR1 and CDR2 sequences are MNHEY and SMNVEV (reference sequence). This CDR3 is 15 amino acids long. Germline trimming cut 4 bases from V and 9 bases from J; bases unmatched to any gene: 13. CDR3 in amino acids: CASSYSQPLGGTQYF. CDR3 nucleotide sequence: TGTGCCAGCAGTTACTCGCAGCCTCTCGGGGGGACGCAGTATTTT.

This chain joins TRBV5-5 and TRBJ1-4; a weak D match, TRBD1 (5 bases). The CDR3 sequence is 17 residues long. V lost 0 bases and J 2 bases, leaving 14 bases between the germline ends. Germline assignment: CDR1 SGHKS and CDR2 YYEKEE (reference sequence). The CDR3 protein is CASSLGKGQTTNEKLFF. CDR3 DNA sequence: TGTGCCAGCAGCTTGGGCAAGGGGCAAACGACTAATGAAAAACTGTTTTTT.

The chain combines TRBV4-3 with TRBJ2-7, with TRBD1 as a possible D gene (7 bases). The V gene lost 4 bases and the J gene lost 4 bases, with 26 bases spanning the gap. CDR3 size: 18 residues. Per the germline V gene, CDR1 is LGHNA and CDR2 is YSLEER. The CDR3 spells CASSRRWGEGAGGYEQYF. DNA of the CDR3: TGCGCCAGCAGCCGGCGTTGGGGTGAGGGGGCCGGGGGTTACGAGCAGTACTTC.

The CDR3 spells CSVGKQREETQYF. The CDR3 DNA reads as TGCAGCGTTGGAAAACAGAGAGAAGAGACCCAGTACTTC. V usage is TRBV29-1 and J usage is TRBJ2-5; D is undetermined. V dropped 4 bases and J dropped 3 bases, with 12 bases sitting between them. This CDR3 region has 13 residues. Germline-derived CDR1 and CDR2 are SQVTM and ANQGSEA.

The chain is built from TRBV7-3 and TRBJ2-5, with unresolved D. The germline V gene has CDR1 SGHTA and CDR2 FQGTGA. This CDR3 has 15 residues. With 1 base removed from V and 5 bases from J, the gap between germline ends came to 14 bases. CDR3 residues: CASSLIGRLGETQYF. The CDR3 nucleotides are TGTGCCAGCAGCTTAATTGGTCGCCTAGGGGAGACCCAGTACTTC.

This clone has only one observation. The gene calls are TRBV9 and TRBJ2-5; TRBD2 aligns across 11 bases. The CDR3 length is 16 residues. The V and J ends lost 0 bases and 4 bases, in that order; junction bases with no gene match: 5. The germline CDR1 and CDR2 sequences are SGDLS and YYNGEE. The chain's CDR3 is CASSVEVAGGRETQYF. The CDR3, as DNA: TGTGCCAGCAGCGTAGAGGTAGCGGGAGGGCGAGAGACCCAGTACTTC.

The V and J genes are TRBV6-1 and TRBJ1-2, with 10 bases identical to TRBD1. The germline V gene has CDR1 MNHNS and CDR2 SASEGT. The CDR3 covers 14 residues. Losses at the gene ends were 4 bases for V and 7 bases for J; bases not matched to a gene: 6. This CDR3 is CASSVSGTGAGYTF. In DNA, the CDR3 is TGTGCCAGCAGTGTTTCCGGGACAGGGGCTGGCTACACCTTC.

The chain has TRBV30 and TRBJ2-5; TRBD1 agrees at 9 bases. V lost 1 base, J lost 2 bases, and 2 bases stayed unmatched. Per the germline V gene, CDR1 is GTSNPN and CDR2 is SVGIG (reference sequence). The CDR3 is 14 residues long. The DNA of the CDR3 is TGTGCCTGGAGTGCAGGACAGGGGCAAGAGACCCAGTACTTC. Its translation: CAWSAGQGQETQYF.

This clone was recorded once. The chain combines TRBV5-1 with TRBJ1-4; TRBD1 agrees at 8 bases. The CDR3 is 16 residues long. The ends lost 4 bases at V and 8 bases at J; junction bases unmatched: 13. Germline assignment: CDR1 SGHRS and CDR2 YFSETQ. As DNA, the CDR3 is TGCGCCAGCAGCATCTCCGCGACAGGGGCGTTAGAAAAACTGTTTTTT. Translated, it gives CASSISATGALEKLFF.

The genes are TRBV6-1 and TRBJ2-2; a possible D gene is TRBD2 (7 bases). CDR3 length equals 14 residues. V dropped 6 bases and J dropped 4 bases, with 12 bases sitting between them. Germline values: CDR1 MNHNS, CDR2 SASEGT. The CDR3 coding sequence is TGTGCCAGCAGAAAGGGGGGGGGCACCGGGGAGCTGTTTTTT. It encodes CASRKGGGTGELFF.

V is TRBV18 and J is TRBJ2-3; D assignment may be TRBD1 or TRBD2 (5 bases each). The CDR3 consists of 14 residues. Per germline, CDR1 KGHSH and CDR2 LQKENI. V was trimmed by 8 bases and J by 0 bases, leaving 12 bases between them. The CDR3 loop is CASQSGTSTDTQYF. CDR3 nucleotides: TGTGCCAGCCAGTCCGGGACCAGCACAGATACGCAGTATTTT.

The V gene is TRBV6-6, the J gene TRBJ1-4; D gene uncertain. The germline V gene has CDR1 MNHNY and CDR2 SVGAGI (reference sequence). V was pared by 5 bases and J by 8 bases, with 9 bases between. This CDR3 has 12 residues. The chain's CDR3 is CASSPAKEKLFF. CDR3 DNA sequence: TGTGCCAGCAGTCCGGCGAAGGAAAAACTGTTTTTT.

CDR3 amino acids: CASSASTGINEKLFF. In DNA form, the CDR3 reads TGCGCCAGCAGCGCTTCGACAGGGATCAATGAAAAACTGTTTTTT. This chain uses TRBV5-1 with TRBJ1-4; 7 nucleotides align to TRBD1. The J segment lost 5 bases and the V segment lost 4 bases, leaving 8 bases of the junction unmatched. Germline V gene sequence: CDR1 SGHRS, CDR2 YFSETQ. The CDR3 spans 15 residues. Drawing the rest from reference TRBV5-1 and TRBJ1-4, the complete variable domain is KAGVTQTPRYLIKTRGQQVTLSCSPISGHRSVSWYQQTPGQGLQFLFEYFSETQRNKGNFPGRFSGRQFSNSRSEMNVSTLELGDSALYLCASSASTGINEKLFFGSGTQLSVL.

The J gene is TRBJ1-4, the V gene TRBV11-2; TRBD1 matches 7 bases. CDR3 length: 15 residues. CDR1 and CDR2 (germline): SGHAT, FQNNGV. V shed 5 bases, J shed 8 bases, and the junction held 11 bases outside the gene matches. In nucleotides, the CDR3 is TGTGCCAGCAGCCTCGCAGGGGGTGTGGGGGAAAAACTGTTTTTT. Protein: CASSLAGGVGEKLFF.

This rearrangement joins TRBV6-6 to TRBJ1-5; D remains unclear. This CDR3 region has 14 residues. Germline V gene data show CDR1 as MNHNY and CDR2 as SVGAGI (reference sequence). V was shortened by 2 bases and J by 10 bases, with 15 bases between the two germline ends. CDR3 region: CASSYTIGVHPQHF. Written as DNA, the CDR3 is TGTGCCAGCAGTTACACGATTGGCGTACATCCCCAGCATTTT.

The chain couples TRBV5-6 to TRBJ2-7; 7 nucleotides line up with TRBD1. V shed 4 bases and J 3 bases; nucleotides not matched to a gene: 7. The CDR3 is 14 residues long. Germline loops: CDR1 SGHDT, CDR2 YYEEEE. CDR3 bases: TGTGCCAGCAGCCCCGGACAGGTAGGCTACGAGCAGTACTTC. Translated, it gives CASSPGQVGYEQYF. Together with reference TRBV5-6 and TRBJ2-7, the CDR3 gives the full variable domain: DAGVTQSPTHLIKTRGQQVTLRCSPKSGHDTVSWYQQALGQGPQFIFQYYEEEERQRGNFPDRFSGHQFPNYSSELNVNALLLGDSALYLCASSPGQVGYEQYFGPGTRLTVT.

This clone has only one observation. The CDR3 loop reads CASRDRANEKLFF. The CDR3 DNA is TGTGCCAGTCGGGACAGGGCTAATGAAAAACTGTTTTTT. V gene TRBV19 combines with J gene TRBJ1-4, with 9 bases lining up with TRBD1. Germline V gene lookup returns CDR1 LNHDA and CDR2 SQIVND (reference sequence). CDR3 length equals 13 residues. Trimming took 8 bases from V and 3 from J; bases not matched to a gene: 1.

The J gene is TRBJ2-5, the V gene TRBV7-2; weak D call: TRBD2 (6 bases). There are 15 residues in the CDR3. Trimming shortened V by 7 bases and J by 5 bases, and 20 bases separated the two germline ends. Germline V gene sequence: CDR1 SGHTA, CDR2 FQGNSA. Here the CDR3 reads CASNSVVGGRETQYF. CDR3 nucleotides: TGTGCCAGCAATTCCGTGGTGGGGGGTCGGGAGACCCAGTACTTC.

The genes are TRBV7-9 and TRBJ2-3; D not certain. Deletions cut 7 bases from V and 2 bases from J, with 4 bases between. The CDR3 runs to 11 residues. Germline CDR1 is SEHNR and CDR2 is FQNEAQ (reference sequence). The chain's CDR3 is CASTYTDTQYF. In DNA, the CDR3 is TGTGCCAGCACCTACACAGATACGCAGTATTTT.

The rearrangement links TRBV12-5 to TRBJ2-7; D unresolved. Germline V gene lookup returns CDR1 LGHNT and CDR2 FRNRAP. This CDR3 is 13 amino acids long. V was trimmed by 2 bases and J by 3 bases, leaving 8 bases between them. CDR3 residues: CASGLIPGYEQYF. The CDR3 region has the DNA TGTGCTAGTGGTTTGATCCCTGGCTACGAGCAGTACTTC.

The chain uses TRBV6-5 and TRBJ2-5; no clear D. CDR1 and CDR2 from the germline V gene are MNHEY and SVGAGI. The CDR3 extends over 15 amino acids. Trimming took off 6 bases at V and 5 bases at J, with 19 bases between the two ends. Here the CDR3 DNA reads TGTGCCAGCAGGTCTCCGGGTACGGTTGGCGAGACCCAGTACTTC. Amino acid sequence: CASRSPGTVGETQYF.

The gene calls are TRBV7-2 and TRBJ1-1, with D possibly matching TRBD1 (6 bases). The germline V and J ends were trimmed by 3 bases and 1 base, with 12 bases remaining between them. The CDR3 totals 15 residues. Germline CDR1 is SGHTA and CDR2 is FQGNSA. Written as DNA, the CDR3 is TGTGCCAGCAGCTTTGGCGACAGGCGGAACACTGAAGCTTTCTTT. It codes for CASSFGDRRNTEAFF. Drawing the rest from reference TRBV7-2 and TRBJ1-1, the complete variable domain is GAGVSQSPSNKVTEKGKDVELRCDPISGHTALYWYRQSLGQGLEFLIYFQGNSAPDKSGLPSDRFSAERTGGSVSTLTIQRTQQEDSAVYLCASSFGDRRNTEAFFGQGTRLTVV.

The genes are TRBV10-1 and TRBJ1-2; the D is unclear. The CDR3 consists of 12 residues. Germline V gives CDR1 WNHNN, CDR2 SYGVQD (reference sequence). V lost 8 bases, J lost 8 bases, and 15 bases lay in between. CDR3 amino acids: CASRVGFGGYTF. The CDR3 nucleotides are TGCGCCAGCCGGGTTGGTTTCGGGGGCTACACCTTC.

This sequence joins TRBV11-3 and TRBJ2-2; 8 bases align to TRBD1. Trimming cost V 5 bases and J 3 bases; bases outside gene matches: 5. The CDR3 is 15 residues long. CDR1 is SGHNT and CDR2 is YENEEA in the germline V gene. The CDR3 bases are TGTGCCAGCAGCCGCGGACAGGGAGACACCGGGGAGCTGTTTTTT. Protein product: CASSRGQGDTGELFF. Using reference TRBV11-3 and TRBJ2-2 for the parts outside the CDR3, the full variable domain is EAGVVQSPRYKIIEKKQPVAFWCNPISGHNTLYWYLQNLGQGPELLIRYENEEAVDDSQLPKDRFSAERLKGVDSTLKIQPAELGDSAVYLCASSRGQGDTGELFFGEGSRLTVL.

The V gene is TRBV12-5, the J gene TRBJ1-3; 7 bases line up with TRBD1. V lost 5 bases and J lost 0; bases outside the gene matches: 4. Germline lookup yields CDR1 LGHNT and CDR2 FRNRAP. There are 15 residues in the CDR3. CDR3 amino acids: CASGPGQRSGNTIYF. In nucleotides, the CDR3 is TGTGCTAGTGGTCCGGGACAGCGCTCTGGAAACACCATATATTTT.

This chain connects TRBV30 to TRBJ2-1, with TRBD2 matching over 9 bases. V lost 5 bases, J lost 9 bases, and 5 bases stayed unmatched. Germline V gives CDR1 GTSNPN, CDR2 SVGIG (reference sequence). CDR3 size: 12 residues. The CDR3 DNA reads TGTGCCTGGGGACTAGCGAGGTTTGAGCAGTTCTTC. Amino acids: CAWGLARFEQFF. Together with reference TRBV30 and TRBJ2-1, the CDR3 gives the full variable domain: SQTIHQWPATLVQPVGSPLSLECTVEGTSNPNLYWYRQAAGRGLQLLFYSVGIGQISSEVPQNLSASRPQDRQFILSSKKLLLSDSGFYLCAWGLARFEQFFGPGTRLTVL.